This T cell receptor (beta chain) comes out of a study of cytomegalovirus exposure and HLA in healthy donors. General observations from the study: One cluster of highly shared sequence variants probably arose as a sequencing artifact. Presence/absence analyses assumed roughly uniform sequencing depth across donors, which may not hold. In a later analysis, HLA-associated beta chains showed higher expansion and lower generation probabilities than comparable chains.

This PCR relied on a set of 60 Vbeta primers and 13 Jbeta primers. Method: immunoSEQ multiplex PCR; TCRdb's copy keeps in-frame clones and lacks some. The sample table sets out 80,000 to 100,000 clones. As for this clone: Its antigen is not known.

This TCR was recovered from a woman between 25 and 40 years old in good health and CMV-seronegative. Sequences were obtained from PBMCs.

CDR3 loop: CASSHSGGYEQYF. CDR3 nucleotides: TGTGCCAGCAGCCATTCTGGGGGGTACGAGCAGTACTTC. J is TRBJ2-7 and V is TRBV4-2; a weak D match, TRBD2 (6 bases). The CDR3 loop spans 13 amino acids. Germline assignment: CDR1 LGHNA and CDR2 YNFKEQ. V was trimmed by 3 bases and J by 4 bases, leaving 10 bases between them.